Detailed here is one TCR beta chain. The record originates from a study of blood T cell repertoires in COVID-19. Study-wide context: Sites in the United States, Italy and Spain provided acute and convalescent COVID-19 samples.

Seattle researchers signed up patients amid active infection and tracked them longitudinally. The germline V gene has CDR1 LGHNT and CDR2 FRNRAP. CDR3 length equals 14 residues. V was cut by 3 bases and J by 4 bases, with 12 bases left in between. Clones were read by immunoSEQ multiplex PCR, and TCRdb kept only the in-frame ones, dropping some. This sample carries about 160,000 clones, about 90% of them seen once, and the ten largest clones take nearly 5%. The sequence derives from a young man with COVID-19, enrolled during active disease. The sequencing input was peripheral blood. The rearrangement links TRBV12-5 to TRBJ1-2, with D uncertain. CDR3 coding DNA: TGTGCTAGTGGTTTATTTGGCGGAGCCTATGGCTACACCTTC. Translated: CASGLFGGAYGYTF.